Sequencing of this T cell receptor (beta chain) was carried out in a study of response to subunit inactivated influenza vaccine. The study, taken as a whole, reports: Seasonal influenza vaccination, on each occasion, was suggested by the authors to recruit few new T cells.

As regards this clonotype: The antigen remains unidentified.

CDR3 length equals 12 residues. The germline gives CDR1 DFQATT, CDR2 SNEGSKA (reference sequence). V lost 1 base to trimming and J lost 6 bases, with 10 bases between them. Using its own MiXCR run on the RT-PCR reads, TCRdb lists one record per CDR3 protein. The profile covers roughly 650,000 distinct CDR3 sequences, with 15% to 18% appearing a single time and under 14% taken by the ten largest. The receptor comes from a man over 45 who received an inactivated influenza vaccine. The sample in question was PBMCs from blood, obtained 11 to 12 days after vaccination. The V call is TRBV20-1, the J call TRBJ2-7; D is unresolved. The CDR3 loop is CSARGLIGEQYF. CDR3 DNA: TGCAGTGCTAGAGGCCTGATCGGCGAGCAGTACTTC.